The 10 T cell receptor beta chains given below trace back to one sample, sequenced in a study of shared clonotypes between healthy human individuals. The method was immunoSEQ multiplex PCR; TCRdb's version includes in-frame clones alone and lacks a portion of them. This sample has 900,000 to 1,200,000 clones, with around 78% found just once. Material for sequencing was memory CD4+ T cells from PBMCs. The subset was: CD45RA-negative fraction. The receptor source for this set is a man aged 18 to 29 in good health. Some clones in this sample may be carry-over from other donors' samples.

The chain is built from TRBV7-2 and TRBJ2-3, with 10 nucleotides matching TRBD2. This CDR3 has 17 amino acids. V shed 0 bases, J shed 5 bases, and the junction held 8 bases outside the gene matches. The V gene's germline CDR1 is SGHTA and CDR2 FQGNSA. The CDR3 DNA sequence: TGTGCCAGCAGCTTAGCCTGGCTAGCGGGAGTGGGAGATACGCAGTATTTT. Translation: CASSLAWLAGVGDTQYF.

The J gene is TRBJ1-4, the V gene TRBV28; D is unresolved. The CDR3 has 13 amino acids. Germline V gene lookup returns CDR1 MDHEN and CDR2 SYDVKM. V lost 4 bases to trimming and J lost 10 bases, with 13 bases between them. CDR3 residues: CASSSPPVGKLFF. CDR3 DNA sequence: TGTGCCAGCAGTTCCCCCCCCGTTGGAAAACTGTTTTTT. The full variable domain, in which reference TRBV28 and TRBJ1-4 provide the parts outside the CDR3, is DVKVTQSSRYLVKRTGEKVFLECVQDMDHENMFWYRQDPGLGLRLIYFSYDVKMKEKGDIPEGYSVSREKKERFSLILESASTNQTSMYLCASSSPPVGKLFFGSGTQLSVL.

This clone was detected many times. This chain connects TRBV25-1 to TRBJ2-7; D is uncertain. Trimming cost V 5 bases and J 5 bases, with 13 bases left between them. The V gene's germline CDR1 is MGHDK and CDR2 SYGVNS. The length of the CDR3 is 13 residues. The CDR3 bases are TGTGCCAGCAGTCCCCAGACGGGCCACGAGCAGTACTTC. This translates into CASSPQTGHEQYF.

The genes are TRBV28 and TRBJ2-7; D might be TRBD2 (6 bases). Germline V CDR1 and CDR2: MDHEN, SYDVKM. V was shortened by 4 bases and J by 5 bases, with 18 bases between the two germline ends. The CDR3 is made up of 15 amino acids. The CDR3, as DNA: TGTGCCAGCAGTTACCGCACGGGGCGGGAACACGAGCAGTACTTC. This codes for CASSYRTGREHEQYF.

The genes are TRBV18 and TRBJ1-3, with D possibly being TRBD1 (5 bases). CDR3 length: 16 residues. V lost 1 base, J lost 0 bases, and 10 bases lay in between. Germline CDR1 is KGHSH and CDR2 is LQKENI. The CDR3 region is CASSPLAGFSGNTIYF. The CDR3 coding sequence is TGTGCCAGCTCACCACTGGCAGGGTTCTCTGGAAACACCATATATTTT.

This clone was observed a few times. This rearrangement joins TRBV19 to TRBJ1-5; D may be TRBD1 (5 bases). The length of the CDR3 is 15 residues. V lost 6 bases and J lost 0, with 12 bases in between. Germline V lookup: CDR1 LNHDA, CDR2 SQIVND (reference sequence). The CDR3, as DNA: TGTGCCAGTAGGAGACAGACACCTAGCAATCAGCCCCAGCATTTT. Translated: CASRRQTPSNQPQHF.

Worth noting for this clone: One base away lies a much larger clone, so this may be a sequencing read error. The V and J genes are TRBV2 and TRBJ2-7; D not resolved. The CDR3 length is 14 residues. The germline V and J ends were trimmed by 2 bases and 9 bases, with 17 bases remaining between them. Germline lookup yields CDR1 SNHLY and CDR2 FYNNEI. This CDR3 reads CASSELRPPTGQYF. Here the CDR3 DNA reads TGTGCCAGCAGTGAACTCCGCCCACCTACGGGGCAGTACTTC.

The V call is TRBV7-9, the J call TRBJ2-7; 13 nucleotides match TRBD2. The J segment lost 4 bases and the V segment lost 1 base, leaving 1 base of the junction unmatched. Germline V gene data show CDR1 as SEHNR and CDR2 as FQNEAQ (reference sequence). This CDR3 has 15 residues. The CDR3 coding sequence is TGTGCCAGCAGCTTAGGGACTAGCGGGAGATACGAGCAGTACTTC. This translates into CASSLGTSGRYEQYF.

This clone was observed once. V and J are TRBV7-9 and TRBJ2-3; D assignment may be TRBD1 or TRBD2 (5 bases each). V lost 3 bases to trimming and J lost 14 bases, with 15 bases between them. There are 12 residues in the CDR3. Looked up from germline, CDR1 is SEHNR and CDR2 is FQNEAQ (reference sequence). The CDR3 DNA follows: TGTGCCAGCAGCTTTAGAGGGGATAGTAGGTATTTT. Residues: CASSFRGDSRYF. Full variable domain (outside the CDR3, taken from reference TRBV7-9 and TRBJ2-3): DTGVSQNPRHKITKRGQNVTFRCDPISEHNRLYWYRQTLGQGPEFLTYFQNEAQLEKSRLLSDRFSAERPKGSFSTLEIQRTEQGDSAMYLCASSFRGDSRYFGPGTRLTVL.

The chain uses TRBV2 and TRBJ2-5; 7 bases match TRBD1. Germline loops: CDR1 SNHLY, CDR2 FYNNEI. The CDR3 consists of 14 residues. Losses at the gene ends were 7 bases for V and 5 bases for J; bases not matched to a gene: 10. CDR3 residues: CASKEEGAWETQYF. DNA for the CDR3: TGTGCCAGCAAGGAAGAGGGGGCCTGGGAGACCCAGTACTTC.